This TCR beta chain was retrieved from a study of CD8+ T cells in alopecia areata. For the study at large: The drug, tofacitinib, lasted 6 to 18 months, followed by 6 months off drug.

This CDR3 is built from 14 residues. Trimming left V 2 bases short and J 4 bases short, with 12 bases between. Germline CDR1 is SGHTA and CDR2 is FQGNSA. The authors extracted RNA and reverse transcribed it into cDNA as the sequencing template. Only in-frame clones appear in the TCRdb table, and some are missing; sequencing was by immunoSEQ multiplex PCR. The sample holds more than 150,000 clones, around 50% seen once. Source: CD4+ T cells sorted from blood, taken at week 0. The receptor was derived from a human donor with alopecia areata. The rearrangement uses TRBV7-2 and TRBJ2-7, with TRBD1 as a possible D gene (6 bases). Here the CDR3 DNA reads TGTGCCAGCAGCTTAAGTCGGGACATATACGAGCAGTACTTC. Amino acid sequence: CASSLSRDIYEQYF.